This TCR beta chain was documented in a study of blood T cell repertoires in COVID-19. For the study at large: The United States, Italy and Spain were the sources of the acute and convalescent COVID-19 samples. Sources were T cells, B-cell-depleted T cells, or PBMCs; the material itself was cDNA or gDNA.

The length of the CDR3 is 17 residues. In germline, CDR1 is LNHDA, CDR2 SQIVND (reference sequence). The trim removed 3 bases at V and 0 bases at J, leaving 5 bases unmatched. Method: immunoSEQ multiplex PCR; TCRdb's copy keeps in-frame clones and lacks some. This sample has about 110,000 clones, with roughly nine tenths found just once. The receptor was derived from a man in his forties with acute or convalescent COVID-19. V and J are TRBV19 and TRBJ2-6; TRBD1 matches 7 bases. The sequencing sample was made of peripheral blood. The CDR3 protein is CASSIRTGRSGANVLTF. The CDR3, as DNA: TGTGCCAGTAGTATCCGGACAGGACGCTCTGGGGCCAACGTCCTGACTTTC. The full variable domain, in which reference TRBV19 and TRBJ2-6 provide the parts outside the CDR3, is DGGITQSPKYLFRKEGQNVTLSCEQNLNHDAMYWYRQDPGQGLRLIYYSQIVNDFQKGDIAEGYSVSREKKESFPLTVTSAQKNPTAFYLCASSIRTGRSGANVLTFGAGSRLTVL.